This T cell receptor beta chain comes out of a study of breast tumors, draining lymph nodes, adjacent tissues. Samples came from axillary lymph nodes draining the breast cancer. The germline V gene encodes CDR1 SNHLY and CDR2 FYNNEI. With V trimmed by 8 bases and J by 5 bases, 9 bases remained unmatched. The CDR3 runs to 14 residues. TCRdb called the multiplex PCR reads again in MiXCR, with one record for every CDR3 protein. Here the sample spans about 89,000 distinct CDR3 sequences, approximately 30% being singletons. This clonotype was seen repeatedly, ten times or more. The chain couples TRBV2 to TRBJ2-3, with 8 bases fitting TRBD2. The specimen was axillary lymph node tissue. The sequence was collected from a female donor with breast cancer. Some clones in this sample may be carry-over from other donors' samples. The CDR3 coding sequence is TGTGCCAGCTTACCAGCGGGAGCAATAGATACGCAGTATTTT. Protein sequence: CASLPAGAIDTQYF.